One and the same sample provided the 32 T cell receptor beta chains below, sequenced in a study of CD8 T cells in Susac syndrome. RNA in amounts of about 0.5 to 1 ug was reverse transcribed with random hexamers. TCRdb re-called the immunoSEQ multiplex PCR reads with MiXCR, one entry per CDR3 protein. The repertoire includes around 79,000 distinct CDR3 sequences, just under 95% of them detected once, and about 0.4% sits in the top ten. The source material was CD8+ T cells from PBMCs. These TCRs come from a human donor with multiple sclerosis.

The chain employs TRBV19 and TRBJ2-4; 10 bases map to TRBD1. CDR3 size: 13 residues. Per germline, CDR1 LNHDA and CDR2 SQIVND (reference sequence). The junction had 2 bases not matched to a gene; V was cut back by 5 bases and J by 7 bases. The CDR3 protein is CASSPTGGNIQYF. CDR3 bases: TGTGCCAGTAGTCCGACAGGGGGCAACATTCAGTACTTC.

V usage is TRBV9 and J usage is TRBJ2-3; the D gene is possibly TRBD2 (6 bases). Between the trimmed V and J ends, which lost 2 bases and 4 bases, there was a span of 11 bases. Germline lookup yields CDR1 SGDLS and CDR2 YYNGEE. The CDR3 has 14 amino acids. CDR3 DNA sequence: TGTGCCAGCAGCGTTTGGGGGGATTCAGATACGCAGTATTTT. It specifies CASSVWGDSDTQYF.

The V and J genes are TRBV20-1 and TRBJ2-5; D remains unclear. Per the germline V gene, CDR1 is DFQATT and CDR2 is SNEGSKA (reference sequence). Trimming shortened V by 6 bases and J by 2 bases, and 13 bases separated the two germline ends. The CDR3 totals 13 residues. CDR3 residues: CSAPASGQETQYF. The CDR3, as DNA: TGCAGTGCCCCCGCTTCCGGGCAAGAGACCCAGTACTTC.

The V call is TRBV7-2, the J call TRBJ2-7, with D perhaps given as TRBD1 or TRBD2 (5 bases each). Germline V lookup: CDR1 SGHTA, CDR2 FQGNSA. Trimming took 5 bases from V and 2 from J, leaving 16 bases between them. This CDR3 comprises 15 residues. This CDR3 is CASSPSRDAAYEQYF. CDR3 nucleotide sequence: TGTGCCAGCAGCCCGAGCCGGGACGCAGCCTACGAGCAGTACTTC.

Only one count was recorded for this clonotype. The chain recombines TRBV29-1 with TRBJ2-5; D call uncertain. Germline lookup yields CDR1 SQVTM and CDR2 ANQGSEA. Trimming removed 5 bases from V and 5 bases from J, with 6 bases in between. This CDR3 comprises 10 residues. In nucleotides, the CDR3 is TGCAGCGTTATCTCTGAGACCCAGTACTTC. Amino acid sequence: CSVISETQYF.

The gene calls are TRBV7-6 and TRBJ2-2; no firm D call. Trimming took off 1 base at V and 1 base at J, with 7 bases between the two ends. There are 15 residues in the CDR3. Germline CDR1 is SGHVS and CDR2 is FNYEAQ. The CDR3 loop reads CASSLVLKNTGELFF. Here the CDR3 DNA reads TGTGCCAGCAGCTTAGTTCTGAAGAACACCGGGGAGCTGTTTTTT. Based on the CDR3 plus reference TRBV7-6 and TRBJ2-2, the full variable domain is GAGVSQSPRYKVTKRGQDVALRCDPISGHVSLYWYRQALGQGPEFLTYFNYEAQQDKSGLPNDRFSAERPEGSISTLTIQRTEQRDSAMYRCASSLVLKNTGELFFGEGSRLTVL.

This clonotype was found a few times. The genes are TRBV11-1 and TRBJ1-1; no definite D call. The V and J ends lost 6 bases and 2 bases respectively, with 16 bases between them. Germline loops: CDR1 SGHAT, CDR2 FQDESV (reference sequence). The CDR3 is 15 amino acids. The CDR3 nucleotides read TGTGCCAGCAGACCTTGGGAGTATCTAAACACTGAAGCTTTCTTT. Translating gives CASRPWEYLNTEAFF.

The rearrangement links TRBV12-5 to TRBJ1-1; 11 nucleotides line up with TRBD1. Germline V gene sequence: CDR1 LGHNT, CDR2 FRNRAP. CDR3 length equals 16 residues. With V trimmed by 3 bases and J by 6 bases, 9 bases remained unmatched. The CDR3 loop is CASGFRVSGQGAEAFF. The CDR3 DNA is TGTGCTAGTGGTTTCCGCGTCTCGGGACAGGGGGCTGAAGCTTTCTTT.

For the CDR3, the DNA is TGCGCCAGCAGTGAGTCGACGGGGAGCAATCAGCCCCAGCATTTT. It encodes CASSESTGSNQPQHF. The rearrangement links TRBV10-2 to TRBJ1-5; D not certain. Trimming shortened V by 0 bases and J by 1 base, and 7 bases separated the two germline ends. Germline assignment: CDR1 WSHSY and CDR2 SAAADI. The CDR3 sequence is 15 residues long.

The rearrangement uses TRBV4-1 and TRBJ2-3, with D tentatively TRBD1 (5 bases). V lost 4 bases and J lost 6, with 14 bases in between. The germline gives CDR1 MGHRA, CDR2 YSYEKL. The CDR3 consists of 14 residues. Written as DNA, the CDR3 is TGCGCCAGCAGCCCGGTCACAGGAGCGGATACGCAGTATTTT. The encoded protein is CASSPVTGADTQYF.

CDR3 DNA: TGTGCCAGCAGCTCGCGACTAGCGGGGGGGCCTACGAATGAGCAGTTCTTC. Translating it yields CASSSRLAGGPTNEQFF. This sequence joins TRBV9 and TRBJ2-1; 14 bases align to TRBD2. The junction had 10 bases not matched to a gene; V was cut back by 4 bases and J by 7 bases. CDR1 and CDR2 (germline): SGDLS, YYNGEE. This CDR3 is built from 17 residues.

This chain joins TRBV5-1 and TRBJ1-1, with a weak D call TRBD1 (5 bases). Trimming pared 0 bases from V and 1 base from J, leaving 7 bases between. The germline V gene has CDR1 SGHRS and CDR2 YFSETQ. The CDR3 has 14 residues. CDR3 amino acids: CASSLGTTNTEAFF. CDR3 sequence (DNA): TGCGCCAGCAGCTTGGGGACAACGAACACTGAAGCTTTCTTT.

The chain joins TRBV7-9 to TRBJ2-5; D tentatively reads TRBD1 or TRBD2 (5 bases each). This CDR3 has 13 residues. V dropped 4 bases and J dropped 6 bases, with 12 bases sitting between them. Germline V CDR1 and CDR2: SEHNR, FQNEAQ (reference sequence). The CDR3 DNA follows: TGTGCCAGCAGCTCCCCGGGACCACAGACCCAGTACTTC. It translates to CASSSPGPQTQYF.

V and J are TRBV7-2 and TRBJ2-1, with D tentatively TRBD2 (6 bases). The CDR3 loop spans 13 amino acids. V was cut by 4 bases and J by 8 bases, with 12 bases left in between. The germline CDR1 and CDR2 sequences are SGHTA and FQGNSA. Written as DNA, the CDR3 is TGTGCCAGCAGCTGGGGCGGGAACGATGAGCAGTTCTTC. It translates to CASSWGGNDEQFF.

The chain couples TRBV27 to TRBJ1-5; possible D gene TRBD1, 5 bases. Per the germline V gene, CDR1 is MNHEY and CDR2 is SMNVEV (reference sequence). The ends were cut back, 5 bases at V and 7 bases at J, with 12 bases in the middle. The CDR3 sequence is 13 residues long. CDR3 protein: CASSLQVQQPQHF. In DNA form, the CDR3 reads TGTGCCAGCAGTCTACAGGTGCAGCAGCCCCAGCATTTT.

CDR3 residues: CASSQRDSGETQYF. DNA of the CDR3: TGTGCCAGCAGCCAACGGGACTCCGGGGAGACCCAGTACTTC. The chain joins TRBV4-2 to TRBJ2-5; D possibly corresponds to TRBD2 (6 bases). Germline V gene sequence: CDR1 LGHNA, CDR2 YNFKEQ. The CDR3 has 14 residues. Trimming cost V 2 bases and J 5 bases, with 12 bases left between them.

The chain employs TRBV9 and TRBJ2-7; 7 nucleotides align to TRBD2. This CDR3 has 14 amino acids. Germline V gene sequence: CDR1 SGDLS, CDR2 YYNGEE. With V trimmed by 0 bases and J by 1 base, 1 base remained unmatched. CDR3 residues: CASSVGGLSYEQYF. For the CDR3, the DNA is TGTGCCAGCAGCGTAGGGGGACTATCCTACGAGCAGTACTTC.

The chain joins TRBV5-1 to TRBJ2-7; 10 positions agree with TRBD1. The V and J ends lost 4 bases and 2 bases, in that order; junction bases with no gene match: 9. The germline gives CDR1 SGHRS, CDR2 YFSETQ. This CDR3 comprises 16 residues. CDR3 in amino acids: CASSPDRGATAYEQYF. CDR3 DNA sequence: TGCGCCAGCAGCCCGGACAGGGGGGCGACCGCCTACGAGCAGTACTTC.

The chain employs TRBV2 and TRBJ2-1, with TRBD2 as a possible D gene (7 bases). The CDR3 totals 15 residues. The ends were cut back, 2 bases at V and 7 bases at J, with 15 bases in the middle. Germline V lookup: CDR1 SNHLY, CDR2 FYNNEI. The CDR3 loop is CASSERGGPKNEQFF. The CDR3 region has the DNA TGTGCCAGCAGTGAAAGGGGGGGGCCTAAGAATGAGCAGTTCTTC.

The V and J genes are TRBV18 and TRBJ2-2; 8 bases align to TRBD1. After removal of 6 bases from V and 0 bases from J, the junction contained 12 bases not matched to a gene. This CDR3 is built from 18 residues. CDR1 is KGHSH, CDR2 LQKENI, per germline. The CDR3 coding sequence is TGTGCCAGCTCGTATCCCGGGACAGGTCCGCCGAACACCGGGGAGCTGTTTTTT. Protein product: CASSYPGTGPPNTGELFF.

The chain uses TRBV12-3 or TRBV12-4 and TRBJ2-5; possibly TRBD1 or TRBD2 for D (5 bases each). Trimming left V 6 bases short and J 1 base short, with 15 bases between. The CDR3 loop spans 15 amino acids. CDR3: CASSPARGGQETQYF. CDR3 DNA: TGTGCCAGCAGCCCCGCCCGTGGGGGCCAAGAGACCCAGTACTTC.

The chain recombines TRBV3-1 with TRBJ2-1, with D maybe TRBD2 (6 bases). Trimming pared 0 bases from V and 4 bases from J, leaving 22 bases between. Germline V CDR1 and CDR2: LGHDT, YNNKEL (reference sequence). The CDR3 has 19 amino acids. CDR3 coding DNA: TGTGCCAGCAGCCAAGATAGGATAGAGGCCAGCGGGCGGTACAATGAGCAGTTCTTC. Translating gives CASSQDRIEASGRYNEQFF.

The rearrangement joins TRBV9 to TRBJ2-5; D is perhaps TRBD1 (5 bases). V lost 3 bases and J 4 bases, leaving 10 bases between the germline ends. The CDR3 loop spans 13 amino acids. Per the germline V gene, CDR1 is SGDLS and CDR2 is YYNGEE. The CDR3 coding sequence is TGTGCCAGCAGCGCAGGACACGGAGAGACCCAGTACTTC. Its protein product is CASSAGHGETQYF.

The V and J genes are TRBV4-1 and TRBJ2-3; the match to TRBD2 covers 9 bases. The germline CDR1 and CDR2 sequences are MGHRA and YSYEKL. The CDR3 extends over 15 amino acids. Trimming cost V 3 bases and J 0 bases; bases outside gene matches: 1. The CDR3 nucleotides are TGCGCCAGCAGCCACAGCGGGGGGAGCACAGATACGCAGTATTTT. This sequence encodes CASSHSGGSTDTQYF.

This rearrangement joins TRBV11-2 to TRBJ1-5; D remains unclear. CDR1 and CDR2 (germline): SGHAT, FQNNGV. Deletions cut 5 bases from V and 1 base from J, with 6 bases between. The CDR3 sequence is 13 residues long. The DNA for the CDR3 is TGTGCCAGCAGCAGGGTGAGCAATCAGCCCCAGCATTTT. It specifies CASSRVSNQPQHF. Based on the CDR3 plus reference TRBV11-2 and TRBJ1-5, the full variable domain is EAGVAQSPRYKIIEKRQSVAFWCNPISGHATLYWYQQILGQGPKLLIQFQNNGVVDDSQLPKDRFSAERLKGVDSTLKIQPAKLEDSAVYLCASSRVSNQPQHFGDGTRLSIL.

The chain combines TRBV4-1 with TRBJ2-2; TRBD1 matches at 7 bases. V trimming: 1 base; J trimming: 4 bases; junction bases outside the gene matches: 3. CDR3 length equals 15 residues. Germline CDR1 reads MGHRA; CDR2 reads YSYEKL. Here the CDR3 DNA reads TGCGCCAGCAGCCAAGGACAGGGTGGCACCGGGGAGCTGTTTTTT. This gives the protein CASSQGQGGTGELFF.

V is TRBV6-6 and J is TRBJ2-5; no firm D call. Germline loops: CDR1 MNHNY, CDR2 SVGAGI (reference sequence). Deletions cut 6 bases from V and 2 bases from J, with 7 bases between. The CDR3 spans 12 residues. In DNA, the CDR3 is TGTGCCAGCAGAGCCGGGCAAGAGACCCAGTACTTC. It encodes CASRAGQETQYF.

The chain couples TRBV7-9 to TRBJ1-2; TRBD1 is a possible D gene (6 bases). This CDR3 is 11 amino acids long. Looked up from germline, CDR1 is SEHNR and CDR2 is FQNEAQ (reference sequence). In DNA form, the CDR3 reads TGTGTAATACAGGGAGCCTATGGCTACACCTTC. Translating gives CVIQGAYGYTF.

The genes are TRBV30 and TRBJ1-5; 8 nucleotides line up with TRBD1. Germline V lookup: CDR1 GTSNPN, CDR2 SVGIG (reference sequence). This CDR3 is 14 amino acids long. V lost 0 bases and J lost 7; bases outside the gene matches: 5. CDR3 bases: TGTGCCTGGAGTGTCGGACAGGGACGGCAGCCCCAGCATTTT. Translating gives CAWSVGQGRQPQHF.

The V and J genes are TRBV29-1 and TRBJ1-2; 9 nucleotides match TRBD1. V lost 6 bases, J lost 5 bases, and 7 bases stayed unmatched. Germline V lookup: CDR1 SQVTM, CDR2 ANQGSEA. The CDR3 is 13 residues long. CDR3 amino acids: CSVAGTGYYGYTF. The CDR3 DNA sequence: TGCAGCGTCGCCGGGACAGGGTATTATGGCTACACCTTC.

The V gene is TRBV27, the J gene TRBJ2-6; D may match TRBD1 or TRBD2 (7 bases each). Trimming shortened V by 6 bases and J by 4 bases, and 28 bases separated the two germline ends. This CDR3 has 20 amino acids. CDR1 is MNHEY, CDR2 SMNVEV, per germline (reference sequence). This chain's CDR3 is CASSPPWQGGVVAGANVLTF. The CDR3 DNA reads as TGTGCCAGCAGCCCCCCGTGGCAGGGGGGGGTTGTGGCGGGGGCCAACGTCCTGACTTTC.

CDR3 protein: CAWSVIWVTEAFF. For the CDR3, the DNA is TGTGCCTGGAGTGTAATATGGGTAACTGAAGCTTTCTTT. The V call is TRBV30, the J call TRBJ1-1, with unresolved D. Trimming removed 0 bases at V and 5 bases at J, with 10 bases between. From germline, CDR1 is GTSNPN and CDR2 SVGIG (reference sequence). CDR3 length equals 13 residues.